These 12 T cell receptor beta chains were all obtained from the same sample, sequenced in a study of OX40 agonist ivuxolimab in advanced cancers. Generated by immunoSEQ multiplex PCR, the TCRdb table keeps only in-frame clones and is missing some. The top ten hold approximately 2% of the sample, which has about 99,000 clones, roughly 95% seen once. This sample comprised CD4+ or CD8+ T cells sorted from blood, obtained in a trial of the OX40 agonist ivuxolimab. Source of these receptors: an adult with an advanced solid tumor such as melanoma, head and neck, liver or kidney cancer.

The DNA of the CDR3 is TGTGCCAGCAGTTCGGACAGGGAGCTAACAGATACGCAGTATTTT. It encodes CASSSDRELTDTQYF. The chain uses TRBV28 and TRBJ2-3, with 8 bases matching TRBD1. The CDR3 is made up of 15 amino acids. V was clipped by 4 bases and J by 3 bases; unmatched bases: 6. Per germline, CDR1 MDHEN and CDR2 SYDVKM. The full variable domain, with the rest looked up from reference TRBV28 and TRBJ2-3, is DVKVTQSSRYLVKRTGEKVFLECVQDMDHENMFWYRQDPGLGLRLIYFSYDVKMKEKGDIPEGYSVSREKKERFSLILESASTNQTSMYLCASSSDRELTDTQYFGPGTRLTVL.

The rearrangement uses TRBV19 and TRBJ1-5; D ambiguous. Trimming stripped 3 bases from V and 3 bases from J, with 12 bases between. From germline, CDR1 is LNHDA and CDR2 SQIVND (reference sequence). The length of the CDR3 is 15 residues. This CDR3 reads CASSMGAGLNQPQHF. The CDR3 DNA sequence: TGTGCCAGTAGTATGGGAGCGGGCCTCAATCAGCCCCAGCATTTT.

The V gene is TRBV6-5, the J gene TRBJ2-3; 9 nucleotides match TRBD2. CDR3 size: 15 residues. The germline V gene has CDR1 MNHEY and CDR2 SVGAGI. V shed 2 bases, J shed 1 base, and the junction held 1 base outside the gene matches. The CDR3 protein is CASSYASGGTDTQYF. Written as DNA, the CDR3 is TGTGCCAGCAGTTACGCTAGCGGGGGCACAGATACGCAGTATTTT.

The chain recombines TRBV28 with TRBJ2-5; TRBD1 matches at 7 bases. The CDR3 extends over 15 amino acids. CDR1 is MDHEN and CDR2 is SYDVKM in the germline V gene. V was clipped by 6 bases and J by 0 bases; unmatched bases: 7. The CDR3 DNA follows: TGTGCCAGCAGAGACAGGGATTTGTACCAAGAGACCCAGTACTTC. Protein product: CASRDRDLYQETQYF.

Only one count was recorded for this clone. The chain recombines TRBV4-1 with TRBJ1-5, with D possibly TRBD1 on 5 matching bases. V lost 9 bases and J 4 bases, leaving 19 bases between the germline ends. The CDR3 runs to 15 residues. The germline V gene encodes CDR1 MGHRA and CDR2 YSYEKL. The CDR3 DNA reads TGCGCCAGTTATCGCCCGGGGGGGGATAATCAGCCCCAGCATTTT. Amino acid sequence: CASYRPGGDNQPQHF.

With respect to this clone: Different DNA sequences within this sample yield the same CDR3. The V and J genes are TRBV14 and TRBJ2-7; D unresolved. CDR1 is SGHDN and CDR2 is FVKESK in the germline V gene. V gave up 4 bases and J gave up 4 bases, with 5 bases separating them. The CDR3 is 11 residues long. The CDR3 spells CASSLGYEQYF. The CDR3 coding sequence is TGTGCCAGCAGCCTAGGGTACGAGCAGTACTTC.

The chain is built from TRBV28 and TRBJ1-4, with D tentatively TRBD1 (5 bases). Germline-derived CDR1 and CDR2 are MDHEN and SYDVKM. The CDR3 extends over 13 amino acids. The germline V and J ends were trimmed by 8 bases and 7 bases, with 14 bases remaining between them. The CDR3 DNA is TGTGCCAGCCTGGGGGGTAATGGTGAAAAACTGTTTTTT. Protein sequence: CASLGGNGEKLFF.

This CDR3 reads CASSSDRDYGYTF. The CDR3 region has the DNA TGTGCCAGCAGCTCCGACAGGGACTATGGCTACACCTTC. The chain links TRBV7-8 to TRBJ1-2, with TRBD1 matching over 7 bases. The CDR3 loop spans 13 amino acids. Germline CDR1 SGHVS, CDR2 FQNEAQ. Germline trimming cut 4 bases from V and 3 bases from J; bases unmatched to any gene: 2. Using reference TRBV7-8 and TRBJ1-2 for the parts outside the CDR3, the full variable domain is GAGVSQSPRYKVAKRGQDVALRCDPISGHVSLFWYQQALGQGPEFLTYFQNEAQLDKSGLPSDRFFAERPEGSVSTLKIQRTQQEDSAVYLCASSSDRDYGYTFGSGTRLTVV.

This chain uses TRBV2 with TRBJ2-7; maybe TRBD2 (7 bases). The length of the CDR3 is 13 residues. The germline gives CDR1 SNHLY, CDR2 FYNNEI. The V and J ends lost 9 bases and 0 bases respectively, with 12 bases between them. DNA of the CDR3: TGTGCCAGGGCGGGGGCGTCCTCCTACGAGCAGTACTTC. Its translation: CARAGASSYEQYF. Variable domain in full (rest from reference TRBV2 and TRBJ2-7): EPEVTQTPSHQVTQMGQEVILRCVPISNHLYFYWYRQILGQKVEFLVSFYNNEISEKSEIFDDQFSVERPDGSNFTLKIRSTKLEDSAMYFCARAGASSYEQYFGPGTRLTVT.

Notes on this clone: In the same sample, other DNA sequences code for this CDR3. The CDR3 DNA reads TGCGCCAGCAGCCAAGAGCGGGTCTCTGGAAACACCATATATTTT. Translated: CASSQERVSGNTIYF. The V gene is TRBV4-1, the J gene TRBJ1-3; D is unclear. Germline lookup yields CDR1 MGHRA and CDR2 YSYEKL. The CDR3 extends over 15 amino acids. The V end lost 0 bases, the J end lost 0 bases, and 6 bases lay between the germline ends.

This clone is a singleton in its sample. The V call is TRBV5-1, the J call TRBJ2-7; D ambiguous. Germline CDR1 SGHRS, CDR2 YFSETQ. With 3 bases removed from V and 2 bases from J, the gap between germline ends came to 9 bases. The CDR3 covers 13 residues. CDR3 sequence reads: CASSSDGAYEQYF. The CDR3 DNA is TGCGCCAGCAGCTCGGACGGAGCCTACGAGCAGTACTTC.

The CDR3 loop is CASSGRLDSYEQYF. CDR3 coding DNA: TGTGCCAGCAGTGGACGCCTCGACTCCTACGAGCAGTACTTC. The gene calls are TRBV28 and TRBJ2-7; D not resolved. This CDR3 has 14 amino acids. CDR1 and CDR2 (germline): MDHEN, SYDVKM. Trimming removed 5 bases at V and 0 bases at J, with 11 bases between.